Shown below are 9 T cell receptor beta chains from a single sample sequenced in a study of blood T cell repertoires in COVID-19. Repertoires were generated with immunoSEQ multiplex PCR, while TCRdb's copy carries only in-frame clones and drops some. The data show 55,000 to 70,000 clones, 82% seen once. Sample: peripheral blood. These receptors were obtained from a woman aged 55-70 years with acute or convalescent COVID-19.

This clone occurred a few times. The chain carries TRBV6-5 and TRBJ1-2; D gene ambiguous. Trimming removed 6 bases at V and 5 bases at J, with 13 bases between. The CDR3 extends over 13 amino acids. Germline V CDR1 and CDR2: MNHEY, SVGAGI. CDR3 bases: TGTGCCAGCAGCCGATCGCGGTTGTATGGCTACACCTTC. This encodes CASSRSRLYGYTF.

This chain connects TRBV5-8 to TRBJ1-4, with 7 bases lining up with TRBD1. The germline gives CDR1 SGHTS, CDR2 YDEGEE. The CDR3 spans 14 residues. Trimming cost V 0 bases and J 7 bases; bases outside gene matches: 3. The CDR3 is CASSLGQGVEKLFF. For the CDR3, the DNA is TGTGCCAGCAGCTTGGGGCAGGGGGTTGAAAAACTGTTTTTT.

The rearrangement uses TRBV7-2 and TRBJ1-2; D call uncertain. Trimming took 2 bases from V and 1 from J, leaving 8 bases between them. The V gene's germline CDR1 is SGHTA and CDR2 FQGNSA. CDR3 length: 14 amino acids. The chain's CDR3 is CASSLTDYNYGYTF. The CDR3 DNA follows: TGTGCCAGCAGCTTAACTGATTATAACTATGGCTACACCTTC.

The chain recombines TRBV4-3 with TRBJ1-2; a possible D gene is TRBD1 (5 bases). The CDR3 length is 13 residues. The germline CDR1 and CDR2 sequences are LGHNA and YSLEER. The V gene lost 8 bases and the J gene lost 5 bases, with 15 bases spanning the gap. CDR3 in amino acids: CASANLRGYGYTF. As DNA, the CDR3 is TGCGCCAGCGCCAACTTAAGGGGATATGGCTACACCTTC.

The genes are TRBV29-1 and TRBJ2-1, with D hard to call. The CDR3 consists of 11 residues. CDR1 SQVTM and CDR2 ANQGSEA come from the germline V gene. The germline V and J ends were trimmed by 4 bases and 7 bases, with 8 bases remaining between them. The CDR3 sequence: CSVVADNEQFF. The CDR3 DNA is TGCAGCGTTGTAGCTGATAATGAGCAGTTCTTC.

Here the CDR3 DNA reads TGTGCCAGTAGTACCCCGGGACAACCTTCCGATGCTGAAGCTTTCTTT. It yields the protein CASSTPGQPSDAEAFF. The chain recombines TRBV19 with TRBJ1-1; TRBD1 might be the D (6 bases). There are 16 residues in the CDR3. Germline V CDR1 and CDR2: LNHDA, SQIVND (reference sequence). The germline V and J ends were trimmed by 4 bases and 6 bases, with 21 bases remaining between them.

V usage is TRBV7-5 and J usage is TRBJ1-2; the tabulated D call, TRBD1, remains unverified against the DNA. TRBV7-5 is shown as a pseudogene. The CDR3 totals 13 residues. As DNA, the CDR3 is TGTGTCAGAAGCACGCCAGGGGCTTTTGGCTACACCTTC. Its protein product is CVRSTPGAFGYTF.

This clone came up once. The V gene is TRBV4-3, the J gene TRBJ1-5; TRBD1 might be the D (5 bases). Trimming removed 4 bases from V and 4 bases from J, with 11 bases in between. In germline, CDR1 is LGHNA, CDR2 YSLEER. The CDR3 is 14 residues long. The CDR3 here is CASSPGRGNQPQHF. The CDR3 DNA reads as TGCGCCAGCAGCCCGGGTCGGGGGAATCAGCCCCAGCATTTT.

The V call is TRBV14, the J call TRBJ1-4; tentatively, D is TRBD1 (6 bases). CDR3 length equals 15 residues. In germline, CDR1 is SGHDN, CDR2 FVKESK. V was clipped by 1 base and J by 8 bases, with 14 bases between them. The CDR3 nucleotides are TGTGCCAGCAGCCAAGTAATGTCAACAGGGGAAAAACTGTTTTTT. It yields the protein CASSQVMSTGEKLFF.